This T cell receptor (beta chain) was sequenced in a study of CXCR3-negative and CXCR3-positive naive CD8 T cells. Findings of the study overall: The study found more hydrophobic TRB CDR3s in CXCR3-positive naive cells than in CXCR3-negative naive cells. Post-cryopreservation CXCR3 expression was partly diminished, and the bulk of assays employed fresh PBMCs. Each naive subset displayed comparably high diversity, whereas memory CD8+ cells displayed much lower diversity.

5' RACE with UMI labels generated the TRB cDNA libraries. TCRdb reprocessed the 5' RACE reads, with one entry per CDR3 protein and no DNA. The table counts approximately 100,000 distinct CDR3 sequences; approximately 0.38% lies in the top ten. Germline V gives CDR1 MNHEY, CDR2 SMNVEV (reference sequence). The CDR3 runs to 14 residues. As regards this clonotype: Its antigen remains unidentified.

The specimen was naive CXCR3+ CD8+ T cells from blood. The subset denotes: CD45RO-CCR7+CD27+CD95- naive CD8+ T cells expressing CXCR3 (TNR3+). The V gene is TRBV27, the J gene TRBJ1-2; TCRdb returns TRBD1, unconfirmable since there is no DNA. This sequence originates from a human donor in good health. Some clones in this sample may be carry-over from other donors' samples. CDR3 residues: CASRGDKTNYGYTF.